This T cell receptor beta chain was sequenced during a study of blood T cells in healthy people across ages. The junction had 14 bases not matched to a gene; V was cut back by 0 bases and J by 6 bases. The CDR3 loop spans 18 amino acids. CDR1 SGHRS and CDR2 YFSETQ come from the germline V gene. Then a second PCR, running about 7 to 11 cycles, was carried out with a sample-barcoded 5' primer and a J-beta primer mix. TCRdb analysed the 5' RACE reads with MiXCR anew, one entry per CDR3 protein. The table lists roughly 800,000 distinct CDR3 sequences, 58% of them singletons. Material: blood. This receptor was obtained from a man aged 25-45 years in good health. The V call is TRBV5-1, the J call TRBJ2-1, with 8 bases aligning to TRBD2. The CDR3 reads CASSLVPGTRQRVNEQFF. The DNA for the CDR3 is TGCGCCAGCAGCTTGGTTCCCGGGACTAGGCAAAGGGTCAATGAGCAGTTCTTC. The full variable domain, with the rest looked up from reference TRBV5-1 and TRBJ2-1, is KAGVTQTPRYLIKTRGQQVTLSCSPISGHRSVSWYQQTPGQGLQFLFEYFSETQRNKGNFPGRFSGRQFSNSRSEMNVSTLELGDSALYLCASSLVPGTRQRVNEQFFGPGTRLTVL.